The 10 T cell receptor beta chains listed next were all sequenced from one sample in a study of blood T cell repertoires in COVID-19. Profiling relied on immunoSEQ multiplex PCR, and the TCRdb table lists in-frame clones only, not all of them. The sample lists 160,000 or so clones; about 80% were seen once. The sample taken for sequencing was peripheral blood. All receptors derive from a man aged 65 to 79 with active or convalescent COVID-19.

This rearrangement joins TRBV6-6 to TRBJ2-7; no reliable D call. Germline lookup yields CDR1 MNHNY and CDR2 SVGAGI (reference sequence). V lost 6 bases and J 3 bases, leaving 6 bases between the germline ends. This CDR3 comprises 11 residues. CDR3 protein: CASSQNYEQYF. CDR3 bases: TGTGCCAGCAGCCAAAACTACGAGCAGTACTTC.

The rearrangement links TRBV19 to TRBJ2-3, with 7 bases aligning to TRBD2. CDR3 length: 15 residues. V dropped 3 bases and J dropped 6; count of bases not matched to a gene: 9. Germline V gene data show CDR1 as LNHDA and CDR2 as SQIVND (reference sequence). DNA of the CDR3: TGTGCCAGTAGTATTGGGAGGGGTGGCCTGGATACGCAGTATTTT. It codes for CASSIGRGGLDTQYF.

The chain carries TRBV19 and TRBJ1-2; 7 bases agree with TRBD1. The CDR3 covers 14 residues. Germline CDR1 reads LNHDA; CDR2 reads SQIVND (reference sequence). V trimming: 5 bases; J trimming: 4 bases; junction bases outside the gene matches: 7. The CDR3 nucleotides are TGTGCCAGTAGTCGGCGACAGGGAACCTATGGCTACACCTTC. Translating gives CASSRRQGTYGYTF.

The V gene is TRBV6-5, the J gene TRBJ2-5; D is possibly TRBD2 (5 bases). V shed 6 bases and J shed 5 bases, with 13 bases lying between them. The germline V gene has CDR1 MNHEY and CDR2 SVGAGI. The CDR3 consists of 13 residues. The CDR3 DNA is TGTGCCAGCAGACGAGGGCCCAGGGAGACCCAGTACTTC. It yields the protein CASRRGPRETQYF.

The rearrangement joins TRBV12-3 or TRBV12-4 to TRBJ2-3, with a weak D call TRBD2 (6 bases). The germline V and J ends were trimmed by 5 bases and 7 bases, with 10 bases remaining between them. The CDR3 length is 12 residues. As DNA, the CDR3 is TGTGCCAGCAGTCCGGGGGTGCATACGCAGTATTTT. This sequence encodes CASSPGVHTQYF.

V gene TRBV7-9 combines with J gene TRBJ2-7; 9 bases align to TRBD1. In germline, CDR1 is SEHNR, CDR2 FQNEAQ (reference sequence). CDR3 length equals 15 residues. J was trimmed by 6 bases and V by 5 bases; bases with no gene match: 11. The CDR3 DNA reads as TGTGCCAGCAGCCCGGACAGGGGATCTCGGGTCGAGCAGTACTTC. Its protein is CASSPDRGSRVEQYF.

The chain is built from TRBV13 and TRBJ2-5; TRBD2 is a possible D gene (6 bases). CDR3 size: 13 residues. Germline CDR1 PRHDT, CDR2 FYEKMQ (reference sequence). The V end lost 4 bases, the J end lost 7 bases, and 13 bases lay between the germline ends. The CDR3 sequence: CASSSTVGGTQYF. The CDR3 nucleotides read TGTGCCAGCAGCTCCACGGTCGGGGGGACCCAGTACTTC.

The J gene is TRBJ1-1, the V gene TRBV7-8; D remains unclear. This CDR3 is 15 amino acids long. The ends were cut back, 5 bases at V and 4 bases at J, with 17 bases in the middle. Looked up from germline, CDR1 is SGHVS and CDR2 is FQNEAQ. The CDR3 here is CASSLPRIGGTEAFF. In DNA, the CDR3 is TGTGCCAGCAGCCTTCCGAGGATTGGTGGCACTGAAGCTTTCTTT.

The rearrangement joins TRBV3-1 (or the pseudogene TRBV3-2) to TRBJ1-2; D unresolved. This CDR3 contains 13 residues. V dropped 3 bases and J dropped 8 bases, with 13 bases sitting between them. CDR1 and CDR2 (germline): LGHDT, YNNKEL (reference sequence). CDR3 in amino acids: CASSQGKAAGYTF. CDR3 in DNA: TGTGCCAGCAGCCAGGGAAAAGCGGCAGGCTACACCTTC.

This rearrangement joins TRBV30 to TRBJ1-1, with TRBD1 matching 7 bases. The CDR3 has 16 amino acids. Germline-derived CDR1 and CDR2 are GTSNPN and SVGIG (reference sequence). The V segment lost 3 bases and the J segment 5 bases; nucleotides outside the gene matches: 15. As DNA, the CDR3 is TGTGCCTGGAGCCAGGGGGGCAAGAGTTTTTGGACTGAAGCTTTCTTT. Protein: CAWSQGGKSFWTEAFF. Drawing the rest from reference TRBV30 and TRBJ1-1, the complete variable domain is SQTIHQWPATLVQPVGSPLSLECTVEGTSNPNLYWYRQAAGRGLQLLFYSVGIGQISSEVPQNLSASRPQDRQFILSSKKLLLSDSGFYLCAWSQGGKSFWTEAFFGQGTRLTVV.